A single sample gave rise to the 2 T cell receptor beta chains below, sequenced in a study of identical twins. One entry per CDR3 protein, called by TCRdb with MiXCR from the 5' RACE reads. The repertoire holds around 530,000 distinct CDR3 sequences, with 13% to 15% as singletons. This sample was shared with a second study, whose subject was yellow fever vaccine responses in identical twins.

Input material: CD4+ T cells sorted from blood. These receptor sequences come from a woman between 18 and 30 years old in good health.

The chain carries TRBV11-2 and TRBJ2-2; 12 bases align to TRBD2. V trimming: 3 bases; J trimming: 1 base; junction bases outside the gene matches: 3. The CDR3 length is 17 residues. Germline CDR1 is SGHAT and CDR2 is FQNNGV. The CDR3: CASSFTSGGWNTGELFF. In DNA, the CDR3 is TGTGCCAGCAGCTTCACTAGCGGGGGGTGGAACACCGGGGAGCTGTTTTTT.

This clonotype was picked up a small number of times. The gene calls are TRBV20-1 and TRBJ2-5; maybe TRBD2 (6 bases). CDR1 and CDR2 from the germline V gene are DFQATT and SNEGSKA (reference sequence). V gave up 6 bases and J gave up 7 bases, with 18 bases separating them. This CDR3 is 13 amino acids long. The CDR3 is CSAPGLKGGTQYF. CDR3 nucleotide sequence: TGCAGTGCCCCGGGTCTGAAGGGAGGGACCCAGTACTTC.